This T cell receptor (beta chain) was captured in a study of regulatory T cells in long-lasting Graves disease. Study-level information: Graves' patients diagnosed newly had used antithyroid drugs under 3 months. Overall study findings and caveats: Persistent patients shared more public clonotypes (2,741) than newly diagnosed patients (about 1,000). Gene preferences differed: TRBV28, TRBJ1-2, TRBJ2-5 in persistent cases.

Germline CDR1 SNHLY, CDR2 FYNNEI. This CDR3 is 14 amino acids long. The J segment lost 1 base and the V segment lost 3 bases, leaving 3 bases of the junction unmatched. The TCR beta library used iRepertoire HTBI primers with Arm-PCR amplification of CDR3. From the multiplex PCR reads, TCRdb called clonotypes with MiXCR, one entry per CDR3 protein. The repertoire consists of approximately 400,000 distinct CDR3 sequences, with over 14% occurring once and the leading ten covering over 7.5%. The sample's time point: newly diagnosed GD, antithyroid drugs for less than 3 months. Researchers made the TCR library from RNA that was extracted from PBMCs. This clonotype has ten or more counts. Antigen: not known. The sample also formed part of further work on T cells in Graves' hyperthyroidism and ophthalmopathy. As reported in that work: Primed by the HTBI set, a first-round RT-PCR was run on the TCR CDR3.

Sequencing was performed on peripheral blood mononuclear cells (PBMCs), taken at new diagnosis, from a patient treated with antithyroid drugs. This rearrangement joins TRBV2 to TRBJ2-7; 7 bases are a match to TRBD1. The clonotype was recovered from a woman aged 35 to 49 with Graves disease. CDR3 sequence (DNA): TGTGCCAGCAGTGAGAGGGGACAGTCCTACGAGCAGTACTTC. It translates to CASSERGQSYEQYF.